The 28 T cell receptor beta chains below were found in one sample sequenced in a study of technical replicates of blood from a few donors (dated by TCRdb to the late 2010s). The method was the immunoSEQ multiplex PCR assay. Held by TCRdb, this immuneACCESS table contains in-frame sequences only and omits some clones. Under half of the omission traces to an unresolved V gene where checked; the cause of the rest is unknown. Here the sample has about 69,000 clones; 80% to 90% occur a single time. 4% to 5% of the sample is in the top ten clones. The sample comprised PBMCs. Receptors were obtained from a human donor in good health. Some clones in this sample may be carry-over from other donors' samples.

The gene calls are TRBV7-2 and TRBJ1-1; the D is unclear. The germline gives CDR1 SGHTA, CDR2 FQGNSA. V was pared by 1 base and J by 0 bases, with 9 bases between. CDR3 length: 15 amino acids. DNA for the CDR3: TGTGCCAGCAGCTTAGACGGCAGCGTGAACACTGAAGCTTTCTTT. This sequence encodes CASSLDGSVNTEAFF.

This clone was observed a few times. The rearrangement uses TRBV29-1 and TRBJ2-2; possible D gene TRBD1, 5 bases. The V end was cut by 4 bases, the J end by 7 bases, with 10 bases between. Germline loops: CDR1 SQVTM, CDR2 ANQGSEA. The CDR3 has 12 residues. The CDR3 region has the DNA TGCAGCGTTGGGGGAACAGGCGGGGAGCTGTTTTTT. This gives the protein CSVGGTGGELFF.

This clone occurred once. V is TRBV7-3 and J is TRBJ2-5, with 10 positions matching TRBD1. The assigned J gene may be wrong: the sequence end matches TRBJ2-7 better. This CDR3 is 16 amino acids long. Germline V CDR1 and CDR2: SGHTA, FQGTGA. The CDR3 region has the DNA TGTGCCAGCAGCCCCTCAGGACAGGGGGTATTGTACGAGCAGTACTTC. Its translation: CASSPSGQGVLYEQYF.

V and J are TRBV7-2 and TRBJ2-1; 9 nucleotides align to TRBD1. With V trimmed by 5 bases and J by 7 bases, 6 bases remained unmatched. Germline CDR1 reads SGHTA; CDR2 reads FQGNSA. The CDR3 extends over 14 amino acids. CDR3 amino acids: CASSADRGGNEQFF. CDR3 nucleotide sequence: TGTGCCAGCAGCGCGGACAGGGGAGGAAATGAGCAGTTCTTC.

The V and J genes are TRBV9 and TRBJ2-3, with a possible D match to TRBD1 (5 bases). Trimming took off 5 bases at V and 4 bases at J, with 11 bases between the two ends. This CDR3 region has 13 residues. Germline loops: CDR1 SGDLS, CDR2 YYNGEE. Here the CDR3 DNA reads TGTGCCAGCAGACCGACAGCCTCAGATACGCAGTATTTT. Translated: CASRPTASDTQYF.

The V gene is TRBV6-4, the J gene TRBJ2-7, with D possibly being TRBD1 (5 bases). Germline values: CDR1 MRHNA, CDR2 SNTAGT. The CDR3 is 14 residues long. The V end lost 6 bases, the J end lost 5 bases, and 17 bases lay between the germline ends. The CDR3 spells CASRAARTINEQYF. CDR3 nucleotides: TGTGCCAGCAGGGCGGCACGGACAATAAACGAGCAGTACTTC.

V and J are TRBV7-9 and TRBJ2-7, with D possibly being TRBD2 (7 bases). V was pared by 4 bases and J by 11 bases, with 15 bases between. Germline-derived CDR1 and CDR2 are SEHNR and FQNEAQ (reference sequence). The length of the CDR3 is 12 residues. CDR3 DNA: TGTGCCAGCAGCTGGGGGGGCCCAGCGGAGTACTTC. It is translated as CASSWGGPAEYF.

The J gene is TRBJ1-1, the V gene TRBV7-2, with TRBD1 matching over 7 bases. There are 13 residues in the CDR3. Germline V gene data show CDR1 as SGHTA and CDR2 as FQGNSA. J was trimmed by 6 bases and V by 4 bases; bases with no gene match: 5. In nucleotides, the CDR3 is TGTGCCAGCAGCTCCGACAGGGCACCTGAAGCTTTCTTT. Its protein product is CASSSDRAPEAFF.

V and J are TRBV2 and TRBJ2-5, with D hard to call. The CDR3 totals 11 residues. Germline V gives CDR1 SNHLY, CDR2 FYNNEI. Trimming left V 8 bases short and J 2 bases short, with 6 bases between. The CDR3 DNA follows: TGTGCCAGCTGTCTACAAGAGACCCAGTACTTC. It encodes CASCLQETQYF.

The rearrangement links TRBV4-2 to TRBJ2-7; D gene ambiguous. Trimming took off 0 bases at V and 4 bases at J, with 13 bases between the two ends. The germline CDR1 and CDR2 sequences are LGHNA and YNFKEQ. This CDR3 has 15 residues. The CDR3 spells CASSQDNRNNYEQYF. The CDR3 nucleotides are TGTGCCAGCAGCCAAGATAACAGAAACAATTACGAGCAGTACTTC.

This sequence joins TRBV7-9 and TRBJ1-6; a possible D gene is TRBD1 (6 bases). The CDR3 contains 16 residues. V was clipped by 3 bases and J by 8 bases, with 17 bases between them. In germline, CDR1 is SEHNR, CDR2 FQNEAQ (reference sequence). The CDR3 bases are TGTGCCAGCAGCTTGATACAGGGAGGGAACCATTCACCCCTCCACTTT. Its protein product is CASSLIQGGNHSPLHF.

This chain connects TRBV30 to TRBJ2-1; 9 bases map to TRBD2. The germline gives CDR1 GTSNPN, CDR2 SVGIG (reference sequence). CDR3 length: 11 amino acids. CDR3 DNA sequence: TGTGCTGCGGGAGGGTACAATGAGCAGTTCTTC. Protein: CAAGGYNEQFF.

This clone has just one count. The chain joins TRBV10-3 to TRBJ1-2; TRBD1 matches 9 bases. The V gene's germline CDR1 is ENHRY and CDR2 SYGVKD. Trimming cost V 7 bases and J 9 bases; bases outside gene matches: 9. CDR3 length: 13 residues. The CDR3 DNA is TGTGCCATCACCTCACCGGGACAGGGAAGCTACACCTTC. It codes for CAITSPGQGSYTF.

In this sample, this clone turned up a few times. The chain couples TRBV5-1 to TRBJ2-1; 11 bases are a match to TRBD2. CDR1 and CDR2 (germline): SGHRS, YFSETQ. The CDR3 totals 14 residues. Losses at the gene ends were 6 bases for V and 2 bases for J; bases not matched to a gene: 1. This CDR3 reads CASTTSGAYNEQFF. CDR3 bases: TGCGCCAGCACGACTAGCGGGGCCTACAATGAGCAGTTCTTC.

The chain uses TRBV4-1 and TRBJ2-1; D is perhaps TRBD2 (6 bases). V was shortened by 0 bases and J by 12 bases, with 12 bases between the two germline ends. Germline V gene data show CDR1 as MGHRA and CDR2 as YSYEKL. There are 13 residues in the CDR3. Here the CDR3 DNA reads TGCGCCAGCAGCCAAGATCCGGGGCGGGGGCAGTTCTTC. Translated: CASSQDPGRGQFF.

This rearrangement joins TRBV5-5 to TRBJ1-3; unclear D gene. CDR1 is SGHKS, CDR2 YYEKEE, per germline (reference sequence). V lost 2 bases and J 3 bases, leaving 3 bases between the germline ends. The CDR3 has 12 amino acids. The DNA of the CDR3 is TGTGCCAGCAGCTTACTTGGAAACACCATATATTTT. It encodes CASSLLGNTIYF.

The V call is TRBV5-1, the J call TRBJ2-7; the match to TRBD1 covers 9 bases. Trimming removed 8 bases from V and 7 bases from J; junction bases left unmatched: 13. CDR3 length: 14 residues. The germline V gene has CDR1 SGHRS and CDR2 YFSETQ. CDR3 amino acids: CASSGTGTPSEQYF. In DNA form, the CDR3 reads TGCGCCAGTTCCGGGACAGGGACACCTAGTGAGCAGTACTTC.

The chain uses TRBV11-2 and TRBJ2-7, with D possibly being TRBD1 (6 bases). The CDR3 is 16 amino acids. Per germline, CDR1 SGHAT and CDR2 FQNNGV. Trimming shortened V by 1 base and J by 6 bases, and 19 bases separated the two germline ends. CDR3 sequence (DNA): TGTGCCAGCAGCTTAGTTGTGGGGGCGCCTGCTCTCGAGCAGTACTTC. It specifies CASSLVVGAPALEQYF. Full variable domain (missing parts from reference TRBV11-2 and TRBJ2-7): EAGVAQSPRYKIIEKRQSVAFWCNPISGHATLYWYQQILGQGPKLLIQFQNNGVVDDSQLPKDRFSAERLKGVDSTLKIQPAKLEDSAVYLCASSLVVGAPALEQYFGPGTRLTVT.

This clone was counted between two and nine times. The chain couples TRBV27 to TRBJ2-7; D gene uncertain. The V gene's germline CDR1 is MNHEY and CDR2 SMNVEV (reference sequence). This CDR3 region has 11 residues. V shed 10 bases and J shed 7 bases, with 14 bases lying between them. Here the CDR3 reads CAIEVQMEQYF. The CDR3 DNA sequence: TGTGCCATCGAGGTCCAGATGGAGCAGTACTTC.

The chain carries TRBV13 and TRBJ1-2, with 7 bases fitting TRBD1. Germline CDR1 PRHDT, CDR2 FYEKMQ (reference sequence). Losses at the gene ends were 4 bases for V and 5 bases for J; bases not matched to a gene: 10. CDR3 length: 15 residues. This CDR3 is CASSYQGGIQYGYTF. CDR3 bases: TGTGCCAGCAGCTACCAGGGGGGTATACAGTATGGCTACACCTTC.

The chain joins TRBV5-1 to TRBJ1-2; a possible D gene is TRBD1 (6 bases). The CDR3 is 15 amino acids. With 3 bases removed from V and 4 bases from J, the gap between germline ends came to 16 bases. Per germline, CDR1 SGHRS and CDR2 YFSETQ. The CDR3 here is CASSSRGGSVYGYTF. The CDR3 DNA is TGCGCCAGCAGCTCGCGGGGGGGCTCTGTCTATGGCTACACCTTC.

The chain employs TRBV7-8 and TRBJ1-5; D gene ambiguous. Trimming stripped 5 bases from V and 7 bases from J, with 21 bases between. The V gene's germline CDR1 is SGHVS and CDR2 FQNEAQ. The CDR3 consists of 16 residues. The CDR3 is CASSPGGRVGNQPQHF. The DNA for the CDR3 is TGTGCCAGCAGCCCTGGAGGGAGGGTAGGGAACCAGCCCCAGCATTTT.

The CDR3 loop is CASRGASSGSTYNEQFF. Written as DNA, the CDR3 is TGTGCCAGCAGAGGCGCGTCTAGCGGGAGTACATACAATGAGCAGTTCTTC. The chain carries TRBV4-2 and TRBJ2-1; 10 bases line up with TRBD2. Losses at the gene ends were 6 bases for V and 4 bases for J; bases not matched to a gene: 12. In germline, CDR1 is LGHNA, CDR2 YNFKEQ. The CDR3 loop spans 17 amino acids.

By sample share, this clone is medium-sized. V usage is TRBV4-3 and J usage is TRBJ2-1; D gene uncertain. Looked up from germline, CDR1 is LGHNA and CDR2 is YSLEER. Deletions cut 0 bases from V and 8 bases from J, with 8 bases between. The CDR3 length is 13 residues. The CDR3 bases are TGCGCCAGCAGCCAAGATCGCCGGGATGAGCAGTTCTTC. It specifies CASSQDRRDEQFF.

CDR3 sequence: CSASVRGTQYF. The CDR3 coding sequence is TGCAGTGCTAGTGTCCGAGGTACGCAGTATTTT. The chain recombines TRBV20-1 with TRBJ2-3; D not certain. This CDR3 spans 11 amino acids. Germline CDR1 is DFQATT and CDR2 is SNEGSKA (reference sequence). V gave up 3 bases and J gave up 8 bases, with 9 bases separating them.

J is TRBJ2-7 and V is TRBV7-9; D perhaps matches TRBD1 (6 bases). Germline CDR1 reads SEHNR; CDR2 reads FQNEAQ (reference sequence). V lost 3 bases to trimming and J lost 4 bases, with 13 bases between them. The CDR3 totals 14 residues. The CDR3 DNA reads as TGTGCCAGCAGCTTCACCGGGCAGGGGTACGAGCAGTACTTC. As protein: CASSFTGQGYEQYF.

A few counts support this clone. The V and J genes are TRBV4-3 and TRBJ2-3; TRBD2 aligns across 7 bases. This CDR3 is built from 15 residues. Per germline, CDR1 LGHNA and CDR2 YSLEER. V gave up 4 bases and J gave up 3 bases; unmatched junction bases: 7. DNA for the CDR3: TGCGCCAGCAGCCTCCTGGGGGAGGGTACAGATACGCAGTATTTT. This codes for CASSLLGEGTDTQYF.

The rearrangement uses TRBV29-1 and TRBJ2-7; D ambiguous. Between the trimmed V and J ends, which lost 5 bases and 2 bases, there was a span of 31 bases. The CDR3 has 19 residues. Looked up from germline, CDR1 is SQVTM and CDR2 is ANQGSEA. CDR3 nucleotide sequence: TGCAGCGTTCCACACCGGAGACCGGTCCCGACGATATTAACCTACGAGCAGTACTTC. Protein sequence: CSVPHRRPVPTILTYEQYF.